This T cell receptor beta chain stems from a study of TIL therapy for anti-PD-1-resistant metastatic lung cancer. The immunoSEQ assay was v3. The assay was immunoSEQ multiplex PCR, and TCRdb's table has in-frame clones only and misses some. The table lists roughly 17,000 clones, 70% to 80% of them singletons, with 36% in the top ten. General study findings and limits: The baseline peripheral repertoire was partially replaced by infused TIL clonotypes that later decayed.

This clone was detected only a few times. What it recognizes is unknown. Time point denoted: pre-treatment sample, taken before nivolumab and TIL therapy. Stage 4 NSCLC adults joined between late 2017 and January 2020. Germline CDR1 and CDR2: MNHNS and SASEGT. Trimming removed 2 bases at V and 5 bases at J, with 18 bases between. There are 16 residues in the CDR3. This clonotype was sampled from a person aged 25-79 years with non-small cell lung cancer. Specimen: blood, collected at baseline. The chain has TRBV6-1 and TRBJ2-5; no clear D gene. DNA for the CDR3: TGTGCCAGCAGTGAACTCCTTCTGAATCTAGGGGAGACCCAGTACTTC. The encoded protein is CASSELLLNLGETQYF.